The next 31 T cell receptor beta chains were all read from a single sample in a study of T cells in Graves' hyperthyroidism and ophthalmopathy. Regions amplified from RNA transcripts were the TCR beta CDR3 regions. RT-PCR in the first round (using the HTBI primer set) targeted the TCR CDR3. TCRdb re-derived calls from the multiplex PCR reads in MiXCR, one entry per CDR3 protein. The sample includes around 500,000 distinct CDR3 sequences, 11% to 15% of them seen just once. Source material: blood. The receptors here all came from a woman aged 40 to 50 with Graves' hyperthyroidism.

This clonotype has ten or more counts. J is TRBJ2-6 and V is TRBV5-1; D may be TRBD1 (5 bases). The CDR3 contains 16 residues. Trimming cost V 2 bases and J 0 bases, with 9 bases left between them. Germline CDR1 SGHRS, CDR2 YFSETQ. CDR3 coding DNA: TGCGCCAGCAGCTTAGAGCAGGGCTCTGGGGCCAACGTCCTGACTTTC. Amino acids: CASSLEQGSGANVLTF.

This clonotype occurred many times. The chain carries TRBV5-1 and TRBJ2-1; 9 nucleotides align to TRBD2. The V gene's germline CDR1 is SGHRS and CDR2 YFSETQ. The ends lost 3 bases at V and 13 bases at J; junction bases unmatched: 14. This CDR3 spans 15 amino acids. CDR3 amino acids: CASSSASGNFPHQFF. The CDR3, as DNA: TGCGCCAGCAGCTCAGCTAGCGGGAATTTCCCTCACCAGTTCTTC.

This clonotype was seen ten or more times. This chain connects TRBV20-1 to TRBJ2-1, with 7 bases lining up with TRBD2. CDR3 length: 15 residues. Germline-derived CDR1 and CDR2 are DFQATT and SNEGSKA (reference sequence). With 6 bases clipped from V and 2 bases from J, the junction kept 10 bases outside the gene matches. The CDR3 region has the DNA TGCAGTGCACCCGGGACTATGTTAGCCTACAATGAGCAGTTCTTC. Translating it yields CSAPGTMLAYNEQFF.

This clonotype has a count of ten or more. V gene TRBV20-1 combines with J gene TRBJ1-1; 11 bases map to TRBD1. The V gene end was trimmed by 6 bases and the J gene end by 8 bases; junction bases not matched to a gene: 11. Germline-derived CDR1 and CDR2 are DFQATT and SNEGSKA (reference sequence). The CDR3 is 14 amino acids. CDR3 DNA sequence: TGCAGTGCCGAGGTAGGACAGGGGGCCCGGGAAGCTTTCTTT. Amino acids: CSAEVGQGAREAFF.

A few counts support this clonotype. CDR3 sequence (DNA): TGCGCCAGCAGCTTGGAGAGGACAGGTCCTAACGAGCAGTACTTC. Its translation: CASSLERTGPNEQYF. The chain carries TRBV5-1 and TRBJ2-7; 7 nucleotides match TRBD1. Germline values: CDR1 SGHRS, CDR2 YFSETQ. The CDR3 sequence is 15 residues long. The trim removed 0 bases at V and 5 bases at J, leaving 8 bases unmatched. The variable domain in full, completed from reference TRBV5-1 and TRBJ2-7, reads KAGVTQTPRYLIKTRGQQVTLSCSPISGHRSVSWYQQTPGQGLQFLFEYFSETQRNKGNFPGRFSGRQFSNSRSEMNVSTLELGDSALYLCASSLERTGPNEQYFGPGTRLTVT.

The chain is built from TRBV15 and TRBJ1-2; unclear D gene. V lost 4 bases and J lost 5, with 17 bases in between. The CDR3 consists of 15 residues. The germline V gene encodes CDR1 LNHNV and CDR2 YYDKDF (reference sequence). CDR3 bases: TGTGCCACCAGCACCCGGGGTACAGATGCTTATGGCTACACCTTC. It encodes CATSTRGTDAYGYTF.

The rearrangement uses TRBV15 and TRBJ2-7; weak D call: TRBD2 (6 bases). CDR3 size: 14 residues. CDR1 is LNHNV and CDR2 is YYDKDF in the germline V gene (reference sequence). Trimming took off 3 bases at V and 2 bases at J, with 11 bases between the two ends. The CDR3 sequence is CATSSRDSTYEQYF. CDR3 sequence (DNA): TGTGCCACCAGCAGTCGGGACTCGACCTACGAGCAGTACTTC.

About this clonotype: One base away lies a much larger clone, so this may be a sequencing read error. The V call is TRBV6-2 or TRBV6-3, the J call TRBJ2-7, with D perhaps TRBD1 (6 bases). Trimming took 6 bases from V and 1 from J, leaving 22 bases between them. The CDR3 spans 17 residues. The germline V gene has CDR1 MNHEY and CDR2 SVGEGT. The CDR3 spells CASSQNGWGQISYEQYF. In DNA, the CDR3 is TGTGCCAGCAGCCAAAACGGATGGGGGCAAATATCCTACGAGCAGTACTTC.

The rearrangement joins TRBV12-3 or TRBV12-4 to TRBJ2-7; perhaps D is TRBD1 or TRBD2 (6 bases each). The ends were cut back, 6 bases at V and 2 bases at J, with 17 bases in the middle. The CDR3 has 15 amino acids. The CDR3 nucleotides read TGTGCCAGCAGCGGAGGGTTAGGGGACACCTACGAGCAGTACTTC. Translation: CASSGGLGDTYEQYF.

In this sample, this clonotype turned up many times. V usage is TRBV7-9 and J usage is TRBJ2-7; TRBD1 is a possible D gene (5 bases). V dropped 10 bases and J dropped 2 bases, with 12 bases sitting between them. CDR3 length: 12 amino acids. Germline V gene data show CDR1 as SEHNR and CDR2 as FQNEAQ (reference sequence). The CDR3 nucleotides are TGTGCCACCTCCGACAGAGCCTACGAGCAGTACTTC. It codes for CATSDRAYEQYF.

This clonotype was observed at least ten times. V gene TRBV19 combines with J gene TRBJ2-2; weak D call: TRBD1 (6 bases). V gave up 5 bases and J gave up 4 bases, with 11 bases separating them. Germline V CDR1 and CDR2: LNHDA, SQIVND (reference sequence). This CDR3 region has 14 residues. CDR3 region: CASSRQVATGELFF. The CDR3 DNA follows: TGTGCCAGTAGTCGACAGGTTGCCACCGGGGAGCTGTTTTTT.

This clonotype was seen a few times. The chain combines TRBV24-1 with TRBJ2-7, with D tentatively TRBD1 or TRBD2 (5 bases each). CDR1 KGHDR and CDR2 SFDVKD come from the germline V gene. There are 15 residues in the CDR3. Trimming cost V 3 bases and J 2 bases, with 13 bases left between them. The CDR3 loop reads CATSDGASPTYEQYF. CDR3 bases: TGTGCCACCAGTGATGGGGCTAGCCCTACCTACGAGCAGTACTTC.

The chain uses TRBV28 and TRBJ2-1; 12 nucleotides line up with TRBD2. V shed 4 bases, J shed 9 bases, and the junction held 4 bases outside the gene matches. CDR1 and CDR2 from the germline V gene are MDHEN and SYDVKM. This CDR3 contains 14 residues. The CDR3 DNA sequence: TGTGCCAGCAGTTCCACTAGCGGGAGGATTGAGCAGTTCTTC. Translated: CASSSTSGRIEQFF.

This clonotype was detected only a few times. The chain joins TRBV28 to TRBJ2-1, with D possibly being TRBD2 (7 bases). The CDR3 is 15 amino acids. The V gene's germline CDR1 is MDHEN and CDR2 SYDVKM. Trimming shortened V by 8 bases and J by 3 bases, and 17 bases separated the two germline ends. Written as DNA, the CDR3 is TGTGCCAGCTGGGGGGGCATATCCCACTACAATGAGCAGTTCTTC. This sequence encodes CASWGGISHYNEQFF.

At least ten counts were recorded for this clonotype. The chain employs TRBV28 and TRBJ2-5; weak D call: TRBD1 (5 bases). V was trimmed by 6 bases and J by 0 bases, leaving 11 bases between them. The CDR3 length is 14 residues. Germline lookup yields CDR1 MDHEN and CDR2 SYDVKM. This CDR3 is CASSQRQNQETQYF. Here the CDR3 DNA reads TGTGCCAGCAGCCAGCGACAGAACCAAGAGACCCAGTACTTC.

The chain joins TRBV30 to TRBJ2-2; 10 bases are shared with TRBD2. There are 17 residues in the CDR3. The J segment lost 4 bases and the V segment lost 5 bases, leaving 13 bases of the junction unmatched. The V gene's germline CDR1 is GTSNPN and CDR2 SVGIG (reference sequence). The CDR3 DNA is TGTGCCTGGGGTACTCCTTTTAGCGGGAGGATCACCGGGGAGCTGTTTTTT. Amino acids: CAWGTPFSGRITGELFF.

Notes on this clonotype: A much larger clonotype is one base distant, so this may be a read error. This chain uses TRBV28 with TRBJ1-3; D gene ambiguous. This CDR3 is 13 amino acids long. Germline V gene lookup returns CDR1 MDHEN and CDR2 SYDVKM. The chain's CDR3 is CASRASTGDTIYF. The CDR3 DNA reads TGTGCCAGCAGGGCCAGCACTGGAGACACCATATATTTT.

The chain links TRBV20-1 to TRBJ2-3; 16 bases line up with TRBD2. Germline V CDR1 and CDR2: DFQATT, SNEGSKA (reference sequence). This CDR3 contains 19 residues. V was clipped by 6 bases and J by 1 base; unmatched bases: 13. The CDR3: CSASRRGLAGGPRTDTQYF. The CDR3, as DNA: TGCAGTGCGTCTCGACGGGGACTAGCGGGAGGGCCTCGCACAGATACGCAGTATTTT.

The V gene is TRBV6-1, the J gene TRBJ1-2; D gene ambiguous. With 6 bases removed from V and 4 bases from J, the gap between germline ends came to 9 bases. The CDR3 runs 12 residues. Germline V CDR1 and CDR2: MNHNS, SASEGT. The CDR3 DNA reads TGTGCCAGCAGAACCAATAGCTATGGCTACACCTTC. Translation gives CASRTNSYGYTF.

This rearrangement joins TRBV25-1 to TRBJ1-2; TRBD1 matches at 12 bases. The CDR3 sequence is 14 residues long. After removal of 6 bases from V and 8 bases from J, the junction contained 7 bases not matched to a gene. Germline assignment: CDR1 MGHDK and CDR2 SYGVNS. In DNA form, the CDR3 reads TGTGCCAGCAGCGCCGGGACAGGGGGCTCCGGCTACACCTTC. Its protein is CASSAGTGGSGYTF.

The J gene is TRBJ2-2, the V gene TRBV4-1; 8 bases fit TRBD2. CDR1 and CDR2 from the germline V gene are MGHRA and YSYEKL. The trim removed 0 bases at V and 13 bases at J, leaving 16 bases unmatched. The CDR3 runs to 17 residues. This CDR3 is CASSQDRERELARALFF. CDR3 sequence (DNA): TGCGCCAGCAGCCAAGATAGGGAGCGGGAGCTTGCCCGGGCGCTGTTTTTT.

V is TRBV20-1 and J is TRBJ2-3; 8 bases align to TRBD1. V gave up 5 bases and J gave up 1 base; unmatched junction bases: 8. Germline CDR1 and CDR2: DFQATT and SNEGSKA (reference sequence). The CDR3 extends over 15 amino acids. CDR3 region: CSAFKDREGTDTQYF. DNA of the CDR3: TGCAGTGCTTTCAAGGACAGGGAGGGCACAGATACGCAGTATTTT.

In its sample, this clonotype was seen many times. The chain combines TRBV10-3 with TRBJ2-5; possibly TRBD1 or TRBD2 for D (5 bases each). The CDR3 runs to 16 residues. Germline V CDR1 and CDR2: ENHRY, SYGVKD. With 7 bases removed from V and 1 base from J, the gap between germline ends came to 19 bases. The CDR3 DNA reads TGTGCCATCATGGCCCGGGGCCCCCGCGCCCAAGAGACCCAGTACTTC. This gives the protein CAIMARGPRAQETQYF.

This clonotype has more than one count but fewer than ten. The V call is TRBV7-9, the J call TRBJ1-1; the match to TRBD1 covers 9 bases. From germline, CDR1 is SEHNR and CDR2 FQNEAQ (reference sequence). The CDR3 is 14 residues long. After removal of 6 bases from V and 4 bases from J, the junction contained 6 bases not matched to a gene. CDR3 coding DNA: TGTGCCAGCAGGCCGACAGGGGGATTCACTGAAGCTTTCTTT. Protein: CASRPTGGFTEAFF.

This clonotype has a count of ten or more. V gene TRBV28 combines with J gene TRBJ2-7; 13 nucleotides agree with TRBD2. The CDR3 runs 17 residues. Germline lookup yields CDR1 MDHEN and CDR2 SYDVKM. Germline trimming cut 5 bases from V and 1 base from J; bases unmatched to any gene: 8. CDR3 DNA sequence: TGTGCCAGCAGTCCCGGGACTAGCGGGATTGGGTCCTACGAGCAGTACTTC. Amino acids: CASSPGTSGIGSYEQYF.

This clonotype was recorded at least ten times. This chain uses TRBV3-1 with TRBJ2-7, with TRBD2 identical over 7 bases. Germline values: CDR1 LGHDT, CDR2 YNNKEL (reference sequence). The CDR3 is 16 residues long. The V segment lost 2 bases and the J segment 4 bases; nucleotides outside the gene matches: 11. CDR3: CASSQTSSGPAYEQYF. CDR3 DNA sequence: TGTGCCAGCAGCCAAACGTCTAGCGGCCCTGCTTACGAGCAGTACTTC.

This clonotype has at least ten counts. The chain employs TRBV27 and TRBJ1-3; weak D call: TRBD1 (6 bases). The CDR3 covers 16 residues. Germline V gives CDR1 MNHEY, CDR2 SMNVEV (reference sequence). V dropped 2 bases and J dropped 0 bases, with 11 bases sitting between them. The CDR3 DNA is TGTGCCAGCAGTTTAAGGGGGTCGCTCTCTGGAAACACCATATATTTT. Amino acid sequence: CASSLRGSLSGNTIYF.

This clonotype came up many times. The gene calls are TRBV28 and TRBJ2-7; 14 bases align to TRBD2. The CDR3 runs to 17 residues. Germline V gene sequence: CDR1 MDHEN, CDR2 SYDVKM. V lost 5 bases and J lost 0; bases outside the gene matches: 6. CDR3 DNA sequence: TGTGCCAGCAGTGGGACTAGCGGGAGCCCGCGCTCCTACGAGCAGTACTTC. It translates to CASSGTSGSPRSYEQYF.

This clonotype showed up many times. The V and J genes are TRBV20-1 and TRBJ2-7; TRBD2 matches at 10 bases. Germline V gene lookup returns CDR1 DFQATT and CDR2 SNEGSKA (reference sequence). Germline trimming cut 6 bases from V and 2 bases from J; bases unmatched to any gene: 7. The CDR3 runs to 14 residues. DNA for the CDR3: TGCAGTGCCCTTAAGCGGGAGGGCGCCTACGAGCAGTACTTC. Encoded protein: CSALKREGAYEQYF.

This clonotype was seen repeatedly, ten times or more. The chain combines TRBV27 with TRBJ2-1; 7 nucleotides align to TRBD1. The junction had 7 bases not matched to a gene; V was cut back by 5 bases and J by 3 bases. This CDR3 has 15 residues. Germline CDR1 MNHEY, CDR2 SMNVEV (reference sequence). CDR3 sequence: CASSAGTELYNEQFF. DNA of the CDR3: TGTGCCAGCAGTGCCGGGACAGAACTCTACAATGAGCAGTTCTTC.

The J gene is TRBJ2-5, the V gene TRBV2, with D perhaps TRBD2 (7 bases). The CDR3 totals 17 residues. The germline V gene encodes CDR1 SNHLY and CDR2 FYNNEI. Between the trimmed V and J ends, which lost 8 bases and 4 bases, there was a span of 26 bases. The CDR3 DNA sequence: TGTGCCAGCGGACGCGGGGGCAGGGCTAGCAGACGAGAGACCCAGTACTTC. Translating gives CASGRGGRASRRETQYF.